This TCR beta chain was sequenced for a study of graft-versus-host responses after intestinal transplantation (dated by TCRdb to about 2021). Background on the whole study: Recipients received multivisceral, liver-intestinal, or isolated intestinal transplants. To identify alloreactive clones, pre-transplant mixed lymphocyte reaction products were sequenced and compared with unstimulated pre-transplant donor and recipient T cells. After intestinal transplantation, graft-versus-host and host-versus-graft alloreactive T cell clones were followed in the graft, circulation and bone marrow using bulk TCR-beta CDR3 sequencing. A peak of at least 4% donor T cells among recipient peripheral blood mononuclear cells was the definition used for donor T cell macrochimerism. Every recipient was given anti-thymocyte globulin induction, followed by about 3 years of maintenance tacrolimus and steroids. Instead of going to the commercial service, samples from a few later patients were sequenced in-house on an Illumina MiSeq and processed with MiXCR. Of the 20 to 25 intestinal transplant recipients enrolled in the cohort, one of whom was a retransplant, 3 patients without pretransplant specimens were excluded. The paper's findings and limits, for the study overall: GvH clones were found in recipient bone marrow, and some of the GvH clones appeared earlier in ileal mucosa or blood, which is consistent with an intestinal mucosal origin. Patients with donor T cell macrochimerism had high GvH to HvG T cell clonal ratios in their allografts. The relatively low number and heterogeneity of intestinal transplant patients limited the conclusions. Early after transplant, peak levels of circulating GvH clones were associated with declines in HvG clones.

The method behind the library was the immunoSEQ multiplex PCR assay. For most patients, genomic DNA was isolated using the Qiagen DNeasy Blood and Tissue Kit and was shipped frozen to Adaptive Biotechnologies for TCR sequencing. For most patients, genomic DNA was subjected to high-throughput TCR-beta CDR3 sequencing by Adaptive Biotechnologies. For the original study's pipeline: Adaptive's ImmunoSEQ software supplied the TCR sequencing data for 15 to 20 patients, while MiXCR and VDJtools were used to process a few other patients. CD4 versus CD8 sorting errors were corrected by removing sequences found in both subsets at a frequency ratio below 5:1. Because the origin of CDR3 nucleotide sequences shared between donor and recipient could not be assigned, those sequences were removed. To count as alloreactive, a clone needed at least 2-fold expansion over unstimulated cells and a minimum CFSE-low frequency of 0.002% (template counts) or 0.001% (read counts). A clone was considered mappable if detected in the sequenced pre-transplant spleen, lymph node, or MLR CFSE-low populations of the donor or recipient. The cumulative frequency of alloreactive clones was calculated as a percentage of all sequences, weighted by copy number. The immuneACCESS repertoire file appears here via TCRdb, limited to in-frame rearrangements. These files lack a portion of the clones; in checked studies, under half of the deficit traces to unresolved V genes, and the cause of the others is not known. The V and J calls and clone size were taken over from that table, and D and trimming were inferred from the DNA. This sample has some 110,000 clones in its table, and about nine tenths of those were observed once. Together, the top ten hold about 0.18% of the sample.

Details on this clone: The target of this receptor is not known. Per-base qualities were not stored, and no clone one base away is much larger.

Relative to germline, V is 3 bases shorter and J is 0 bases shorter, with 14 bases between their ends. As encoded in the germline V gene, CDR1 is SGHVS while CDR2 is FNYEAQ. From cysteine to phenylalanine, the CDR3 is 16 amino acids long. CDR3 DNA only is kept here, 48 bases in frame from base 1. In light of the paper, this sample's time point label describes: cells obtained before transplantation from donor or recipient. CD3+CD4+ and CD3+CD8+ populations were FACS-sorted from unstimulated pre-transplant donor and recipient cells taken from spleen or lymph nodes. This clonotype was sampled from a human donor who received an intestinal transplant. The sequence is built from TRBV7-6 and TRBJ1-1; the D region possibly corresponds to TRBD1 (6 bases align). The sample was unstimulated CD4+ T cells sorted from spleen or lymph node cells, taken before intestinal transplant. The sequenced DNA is TGTGCCAGCAGCTTTCAACAGGGATTCATGAACACTGAAGCTTTCTTT. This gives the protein CASSFQQGFMNTEAFF.